The entry below gives a single T cell receptor beta chain sequence along with its context. In the authors' workflow: Reference gene primers were amplified, and this amplification served to estimate nucleated cell counts. Sequencing used immunoSEQ multiplex PCR; TCRdb keeps in-frame clones, though not all of them. That table gives V, J and clone size, and the DNA gave D and trimming. The sample carries fewer than 300,000 clones, over 65% recorded once. Germline CDR1 SEHNR, CDR2 FQNEAQ (reference sequence). This CDR3 region has 16 residues. The V gene end was trimmed by 5 bases and the J gene end by 2 bases; junction bases not matched to a gene: 11. The data originate from a study of blood T cell repertoires in COVID-19.

The sequencing sample was made of peripheral blood. The rearrangement uses TRBV7-9 and TRBJ2-7; 8 positions agree with TRBD1. This clonotype was obtained from a woman of 80 years or more with acute or convalescent COVID-19. The CDR3 bases are TGTGCCAGCAGCCAGACCCTGACAGGGGCAACCTACGAGCAGTACTTC. This codes for CASSQTLTGATYEQYF.